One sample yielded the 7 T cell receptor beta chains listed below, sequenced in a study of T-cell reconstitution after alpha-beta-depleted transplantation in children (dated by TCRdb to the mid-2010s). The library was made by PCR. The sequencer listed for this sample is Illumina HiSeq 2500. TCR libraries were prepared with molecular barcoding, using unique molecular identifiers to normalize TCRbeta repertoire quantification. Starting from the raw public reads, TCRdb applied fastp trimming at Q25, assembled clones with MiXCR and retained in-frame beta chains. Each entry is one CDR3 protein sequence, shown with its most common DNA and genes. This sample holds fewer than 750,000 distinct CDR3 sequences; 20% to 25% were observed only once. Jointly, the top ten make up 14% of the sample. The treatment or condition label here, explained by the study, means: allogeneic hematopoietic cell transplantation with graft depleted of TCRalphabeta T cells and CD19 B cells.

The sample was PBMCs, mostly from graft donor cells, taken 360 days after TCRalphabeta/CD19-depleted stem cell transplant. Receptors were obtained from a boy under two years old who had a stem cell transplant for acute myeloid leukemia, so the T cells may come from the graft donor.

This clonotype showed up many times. CDR3 sequence: CASSLVRWAFF. Written as DNA, the CDR3 is TGTGCCAGCAGTTTGGTACGGTGGGCTTTCTTT. This sequence joins TRBV12-3 or TRBV12-4 and TRBJ1-1; no clear D gene. The germline V and J ends were trimmed by 3 bases and 11 bases, with 10 bases remaining between them. The CDR3 spans 11 residues.

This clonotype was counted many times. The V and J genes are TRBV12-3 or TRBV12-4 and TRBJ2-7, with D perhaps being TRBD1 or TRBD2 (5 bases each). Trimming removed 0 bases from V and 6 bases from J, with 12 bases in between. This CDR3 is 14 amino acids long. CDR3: CASSLARDPTEQYF. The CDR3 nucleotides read TGTGCCAGCAGTTTAGCCCGGGACCCCACCGAGCAGTACTTC.

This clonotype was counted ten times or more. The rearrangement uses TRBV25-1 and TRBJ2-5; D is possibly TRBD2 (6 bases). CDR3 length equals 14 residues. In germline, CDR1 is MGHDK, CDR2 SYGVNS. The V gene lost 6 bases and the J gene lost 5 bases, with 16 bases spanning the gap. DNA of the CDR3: TGTGCCAGCAGCTACCTCTTGGGGAGGGAGACCCAGTACTTC. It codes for CASSYLLGRETQYF.

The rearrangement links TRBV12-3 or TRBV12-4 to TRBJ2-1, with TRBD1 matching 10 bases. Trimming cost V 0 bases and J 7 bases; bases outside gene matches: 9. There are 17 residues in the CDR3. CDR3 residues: CASSLALDRGRENEQFF. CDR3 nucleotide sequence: TGTGCCAGCAGTTTAGCGCTTGACAGGGGGCGCGAAAATGAGCAGTTCTTC.

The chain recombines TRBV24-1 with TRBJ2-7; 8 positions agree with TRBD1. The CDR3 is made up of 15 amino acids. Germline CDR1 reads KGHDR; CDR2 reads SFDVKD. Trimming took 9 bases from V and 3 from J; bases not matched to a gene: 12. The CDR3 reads CATGETGQAIYEQYF. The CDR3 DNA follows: TGTGCCACCGGCGAGACGGGACAGGCCATCTACGAGCAGTACTTC.

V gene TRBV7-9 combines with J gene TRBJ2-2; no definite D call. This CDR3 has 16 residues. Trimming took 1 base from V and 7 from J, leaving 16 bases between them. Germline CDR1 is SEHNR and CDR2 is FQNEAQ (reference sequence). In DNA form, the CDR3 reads TGTGCCAGCAGCTTAGGGCGTCCTGGGTCTGGCGGGGAGCTGTTTTTT. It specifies CASSLGRPGSGGELFF. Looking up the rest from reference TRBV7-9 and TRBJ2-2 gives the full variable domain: DTGVSQNPRHKITKRGQNVTFRCDPISEHNRLYWYRQTLGQGPEFLTYFQNEAQLEKSRLLSDRFSAERPKGSFSTLEIQRTEQGDSAMYLCASSLGRPGSGGELFFGEGSRLTVL.

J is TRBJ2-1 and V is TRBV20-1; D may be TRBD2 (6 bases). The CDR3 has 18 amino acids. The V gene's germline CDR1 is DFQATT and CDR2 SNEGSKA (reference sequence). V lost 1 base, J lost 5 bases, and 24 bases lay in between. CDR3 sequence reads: CSARGFGAGQGGNNEQFF. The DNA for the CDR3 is TGCAGTGCTAGAGGCTTCGGAGCAGGGCAGGGAGGTAACAATGAGCAGTTCTTC.